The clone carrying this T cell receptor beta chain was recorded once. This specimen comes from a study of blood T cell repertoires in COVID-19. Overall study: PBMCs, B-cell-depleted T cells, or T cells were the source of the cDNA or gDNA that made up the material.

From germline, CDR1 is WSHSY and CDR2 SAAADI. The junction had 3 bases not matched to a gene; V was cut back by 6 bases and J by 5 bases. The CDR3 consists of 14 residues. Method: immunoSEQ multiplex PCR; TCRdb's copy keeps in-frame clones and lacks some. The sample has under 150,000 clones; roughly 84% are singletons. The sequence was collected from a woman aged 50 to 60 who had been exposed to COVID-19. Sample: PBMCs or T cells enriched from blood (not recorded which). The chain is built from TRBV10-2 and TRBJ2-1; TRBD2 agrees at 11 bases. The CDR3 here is CASRGLAVDNEQFF. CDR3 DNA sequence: TGCGCCAGCAGGGGACTAGCGGTCGACAATGAGCAGTTCTTC.